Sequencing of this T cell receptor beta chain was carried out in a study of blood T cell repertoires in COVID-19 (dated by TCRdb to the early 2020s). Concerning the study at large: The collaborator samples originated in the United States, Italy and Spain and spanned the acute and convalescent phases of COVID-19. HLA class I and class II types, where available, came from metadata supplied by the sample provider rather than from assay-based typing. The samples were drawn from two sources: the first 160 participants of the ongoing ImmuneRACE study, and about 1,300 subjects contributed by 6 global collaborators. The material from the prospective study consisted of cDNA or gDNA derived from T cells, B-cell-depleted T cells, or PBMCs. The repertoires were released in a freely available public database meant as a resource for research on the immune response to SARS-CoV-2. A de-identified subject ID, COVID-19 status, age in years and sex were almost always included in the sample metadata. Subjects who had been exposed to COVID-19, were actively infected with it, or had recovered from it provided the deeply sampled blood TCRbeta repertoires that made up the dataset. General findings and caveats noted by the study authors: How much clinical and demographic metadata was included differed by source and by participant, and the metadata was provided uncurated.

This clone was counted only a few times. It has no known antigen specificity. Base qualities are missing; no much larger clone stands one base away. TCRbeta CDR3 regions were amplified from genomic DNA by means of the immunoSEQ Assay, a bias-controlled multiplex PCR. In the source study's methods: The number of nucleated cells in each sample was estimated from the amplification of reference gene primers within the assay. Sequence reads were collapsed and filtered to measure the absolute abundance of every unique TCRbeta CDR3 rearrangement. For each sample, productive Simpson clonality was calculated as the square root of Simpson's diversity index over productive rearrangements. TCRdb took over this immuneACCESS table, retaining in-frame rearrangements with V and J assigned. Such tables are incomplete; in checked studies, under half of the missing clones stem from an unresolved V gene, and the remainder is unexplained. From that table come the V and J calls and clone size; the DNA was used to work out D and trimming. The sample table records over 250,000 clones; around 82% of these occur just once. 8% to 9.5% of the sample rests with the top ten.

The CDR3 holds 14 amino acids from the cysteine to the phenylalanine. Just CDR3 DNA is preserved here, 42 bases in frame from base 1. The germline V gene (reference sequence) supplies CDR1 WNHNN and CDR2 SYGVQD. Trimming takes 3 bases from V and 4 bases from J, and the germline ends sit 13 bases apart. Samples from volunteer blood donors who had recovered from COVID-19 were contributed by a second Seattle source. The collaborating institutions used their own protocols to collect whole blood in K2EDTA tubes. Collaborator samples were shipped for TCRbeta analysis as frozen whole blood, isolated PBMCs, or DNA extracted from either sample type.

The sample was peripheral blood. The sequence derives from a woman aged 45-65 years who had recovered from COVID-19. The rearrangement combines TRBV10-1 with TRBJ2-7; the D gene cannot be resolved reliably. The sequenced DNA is TGCGCCAGCAGTGATCTCAGGCTAAGATACGAGCAGTACTTC. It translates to CASSDLRLRYEQYF.